One and the same sample provided the 19 T cell receptor beta chains below, sequenced in a study of cytomegalovirus exposure and HLA in healthy donors. Primers for the PCR totalled 60 Vbeta and 13 Jbeta. The method was immunoSEQ multiplex PCR; TCRdb's version includes in-frame clones alone and lacks a portion of them. The table shows roughly 200,000 clones, with about nine tenths occurring only once. The sample comprised PBMCs. These receptor sequences come from a man in his thirties or forties in good health and CMV-seronegative.

The chain joins TRBV4-3 to TRBJ1-2, with TRBD1 as a possible D gene (6 bases). CDR1 is LGHNA, CDR2 YSLEER, per germline. With 2 bases removed from V and 2 bases from J, the gap between germline ends came to 12 bases. CDR3 length: 15 amino acids. Written as DNA, the CDR3 is TGCGCCAGCAGCCAATCGTCGGGACACAACTATGGCTACACCTTC. Its protein is CASSQSSGHNYGYTF.

V and J are TRBV28 and TRBJ2-3; D gene unclear. Trimming stripped 6 bases from V and 6 bases from J, with 16 bases between. This CDR3 is 14 amino acids long. Germline CDR1 is MDHEN and CDR2 is SYDVKM. The DNA for the CDR3 is TGTGCCAGCAGACCTTCTCTGACTGCCGATACGCAGTATTTT. This encodes CASRPSLTADTQYF.

The rearrangement uses TRBV5-1 and TRBJ2-5; 9 bases align to TRBD2. Per germline, CDR1 SGHRS and CDR2 YFSETQ. The CDR3 spans 17 residues. Trimming removed 4 bases from V and 0 bases from J; junction bases left unmatched: 10. The CDR3 reads CASSRGELAGHQETQYF. As DNA, the CDR3 is TGCGCCAGCAGCCGGGGTGAACTAGCGGGCCACCAAGAGACCCAGTACTTC.

The chain links TRBV7-8 to TRBJ1-2; D not certain. Germline values: CDR1 SGHVS, CDR2 FQNEAQ. The CDR3 runs 14 residues. V lost 5 bases to trimming and J lost 0 bases, with 10 bases between them. The CDR3 coding sequence is TGTGCCAGCAGCCCGGACTTCGCTAACTATGGCTACACCTTC. It encodes CASSPDFANYGYTF.

V and J are TRBV9 and TRBJ1-1; maybe TRBD1 (5 bases). Germline CDR1 reads SGDLS; CDR2 reads YYNGEE. The CDR3 length is 17 residues. V gave up 0 bases and J gave up 11 bases, with 26 bases separating them. The CDR3 spells CASSVARLVLDTLRAFF. The DNA for the CDR3 is TGTGCCAGCAGCGTAGCAAGATTGGTATTGGACACTTTAAGGGCTTTCTTT.

This rearrangement joins TRBV5-1 to TRBJ2-5; 7 nucleotides line up with TRBD1. The J call may be faulty, since TRBJ2-7 better matches the DNA end. Germline V gene data show CDR1 as SGHRS and CDR2 as YFSETQ. This CDR3 spans 13 amino acids. This chain's CDR3 is CASGGQFSYEQYF. Here the CDR3 DNA reads TGCGCCAGCGGGGGACAGTTCTCCTACGAGCAGTACTTC.

In regard to this clone: One junction end disagrees with the germline gene, perhaps due to a read error. The chain combines TRBV6-5 with TRBJ1-2; 9 nucleotides line up with TRBD1. CDR1 and CDR2 (germline): MNHEY, SVGAGI. The CDR3 is made up of 14 amino acids. CDR3 coding DNA: TGTGCCAGCGGTTACGGACAGGGGAATCATGGCTACACCTTC. Translating it yields CASGYGQGNHGYTF.

This chain uses TRBV19 with TRBJ2-7; the match to TRBD1 covers 7 bases. Germline V lookup: CDR1 LNHDA, CDR2 SQIVND (reference sequence). This CDR3 has 15 residues. Trimming took 2 bases from V and 1 from J; bases not matched to a gene: 5. CDR3: CASSITGTASYEQYF. In DNA, the CDR3 is TGTGCCAGTAGTATAACTGGGACAGCGTCCTACGAGCAGTACTTC. The variable domain in full, completed from reference TRBV19 and TRBJ2-7, reads DGGITQSPKYLFRKEGQNVTLSCEQNLNHDAMYWYRQDPGQGLRLIYYSQIVNDFQKGDIAEGYSVSREKKESFPLTVTSAQKNPTAFYLCASSITGTASYEQYFGPGTRLTVT.

This clone was observed a single time. The rearrangement links TRBV6-1 to TRBJ2-7, with 9 bases fitting TRBD1. The CDR3 sequence is 14 residues long. Germline V CDR1 and CDR2: MNHNS, SASEGT. J lost 6 bases, V lost 7 bases, and 10 bases had no gene match. The CDR3 nucleotides read TGTGCCAGCACTACCACCGGGACAGGGAGCGAGCAGTACTTC. It encodes CASTTTGTGSEQYF.

V gene TRBV5-4 combines with J gene TRBJ2-5, with D perhaps matching TRBD1 (6 bases). The CDR3 totals 14 residues. Germline CDR1 reads SGHNT; CDR2 reads YYREEE (reference sequence). V dropped 4 bases and J dropped 0 bases, with 10 bases sitting between them. CDR3 sequence reads: CASSRGQNQETQYF. The DNA for the CDR3 is TGTGCCAGCAGCCGCGGACAGAACCAAGAGACCCAGTACTTC.

The chain joins TRBV19 to TRBJ2-7; 7 bases line up with TRBD1. The length of the CDR3 is 17 residues. V shed 4 bases and J 1 base; nucleotides not matched to a gene: 13. Germline V gives CDR1 LNHDA, CDR2 SQIVND (reference sequence). The chain's CDR3 is CASSRAITGDGSYEQYF. The DNA for the CDR3 is TGTGCCAGTAGTAGGGCCATAACAGGGGATGGGTCCTACGAGCAGTACTTC. The variable domain in full, completed from reference TRBV19 and TRBJ2-7, reads DGGITQSPKYLFRKEGQNVTLSCEQNLNHDAMYWYRQDPGQGLRLIYYSQIVNDFQKGDIAEGYSVSREKKESFPLTVTSAQKNPTAFYLCASSRAITGDGSYEQYFGPGTRLTVT.

This chain links TRBV18 with TRBJ2-3; tentative D call: TRBD1 (5 bases). Trimming took 6 bases from V and 0 from J, leaving 19 bases between them. Germline values: CDR1 KGHSH, CDR2 LQKENI. The CDR3 is 17 amino acids. CDR3 nucleotides: TGTGCCAGCTCCCGCCTGGGGCGGTTGGAAAGCACAGATACGCAGTATTTT. Translation: CASSRLGRLESTDTQYF.

The rearrangement links TRBV28 to TRBJ1-4, with D perhaps matching TRBD1 (6 bases). The germline gives CDR1 MDHEN, CDR2 SYDVKM. The CDR3 runs 15 residues. The V end lost 5 bases, the J end lost 7 bases, and 17 bases lay between the germline ends. For the CDR3, the DNA is TGTGCCAGCAGTATGGGAGGGGGGCAGGTTGAAAAACTGTTTTTT. Amino acid sequence: CASSMGGGQVEKLFF.

The rearrangement uses TRBV5-1 and TRBJ2-7, with 9 bases matching TRBD2. Per germline, CDR1 SGHRS and CDR2 YFSETQ. The V and J ends lost 4 bases and 0 bases, in that order; junction bases with no gene match: 8. The CDR3 runs 16 residues. DNA of the CDR3: TGCGCCAGCAGCCCCTGGACTAGCGCGAGCTCCTACGAGCAGTACTTC. Protein product: CASSPWTSASSYEQYF.

The chain carries TRBV19 and TRBJ1-5, with 9 bases identical to TRBD1. Trimming took 6 bases from V and 4 from J; bases not matched to a gene: 7. CDR3 length: 15 amino acids. CDR1 LNHDA and CDR2 SQIVND come from the germline V gene (reference sequence). The DNA for the CDR3 is TGTGCCAGTAGACCAACAGGGGGCCGTAATCAGCCCCAGCATTTT. It codes for CASRPTGGRNQPQHF. Full variable domain (missing parts from reference TRBV19 and TRBJ1-5): DGGITQSPKYLFRKEGQNVTLSCEQNLNHDAMYWYRQDPGQGLRLIYYSQIVNDFQKGDIAEGYSVSREKKESFPLTVTSAQKNPTAFYLCASRPTGGRNQPQHFGDGTRLSIL.

This sequence joins TRBV7-9 and TRBJ2-5; TRBD1 is a possible D gene (6 bases). The germline CDR1 and CDR2 sequences are SEHNR and FQNEAQ (reference sequence). The V end lost 4 bases, the J end lost 5 bases, and 17 bases lay between the germline ends. The CDR3 length is 15 residues. The CDR3 sequence: CASSSGQLAGETQYF. The DNA of the CDR3 is TGTGCCAGCAGCTCCGGACAGCTAGCAGGGGAGACCCAGTACTTC.

The genes are TRBV7-2 and TRBJ2-5, with a possible D match to TRBD2 (5 bases). Germline CDR1 reads SGHTA; CDR2 reads FQGNSA. This CDR3 has 14 residues. V was trimmed by 0 bases and J by 1 base, leaving 6 bases between them. The CDR3 DNA follows: TGTGCCAGCAGCTTAGCTAGCGTCCAAGAGACCCAGTACTTC. The encoded protein is CASSLASVQETQYF.

This rearrangement joins TRBV7-2 to TRBJ2-3; D gene uncertain. With 1 base removed from V and 0 bases from J, the gap between germline ends came to 8 bases. CDR1 is SGHTA, CDR2 FQGNSA, per germline. CDR3 length equals 15 residues. The CDR3 nucleotides read TGTGCCAGCAGCTTAGACTCGACTAGCACAGATACGCAGTATTTT. Translation gives CASSLDSTSTDTQYF.

The chain uses TRBV5-8 and TRBJ2-3; 11 bases are a match to TRBD2. V was pared by 5 bases and J by 0 bases, with 2 bases of the junction left unmatched. CDR3 length: 15 residues. Germline assignment: CDR1 SGHTS and CDR2 YDEGEE. The CDR3 sequence: CASRRLAGSTDTQYF. DNA of the CDR3: TGTGCCAGCAGGCGACTAGCGGGAAGCACAGATACGCAGTATTTT.